This paragraph reports one T cell receptor (beta chain). Its target is unknown. Donors ranged from about 6 to 95 years old and were healthy Caucasians in Russia. The authors isolated at least 6 million PBMCs per sample. These data belong to a study of blood T cells in healthy people across ages. Study-wide points: Naive T cell percentage strongly correlated with TCR beta diversity.

Primed by a sample-barcoded 5' primer and a J-beta primer mix, a second PCR proceeded for 7 to 11 cycles. Via MiXCR, TCRdb re-called the 5' RACE reads, giving one row per CDR3 protein. The sample lists 1.4 million to 1.5 million distinct CDR3 sequences; 42% were seen once. Germline values: CDR1 SGHAT, CDR2 FQNNGV. The CDR3 is 13 residues long. Trimming took off 5 bases at V and 5 bases at J, with 13 bases between the two ends. The material sequenced was blood. The clonotype comes from a woman aged 18-29 years in good health. The chain recombines TRBV11-2 with TRBJ2-7; no clear D gene. This chain's CDR3 is CASSPHRTDEQYF. CDR3 sequence (DNA): TGTGCCAGCAGCCCCCATCGCACCGACGAGCAGTACTTC.